This T cell receptor beta chain was profiled in a study of T cell repertoires and HLA-DP antigens (dated by TCRdb to 2016 to 2018). Study-wide context: An in vitro model of CD4+ T cell alloreactivity against allogeneic HLA-DP presented by transduced HeLa cells was used in the study. Of the three donors, two were male and one was female, and their ages ranged from the 18-to-29 age band up to the 60-to-69 age band. The average DNA input was roughly 220 ng for sorted CD137+CD4+ samples versus roughly 1,200 ng for pre-culture CD4+ samples. The two alloantigens modelled structurally similar versus dissimilar alloantigens, differing from self at one and about eleven peptide-binding groove amino acids, respectively. Study-wide conclusions, independent of this receptor: Separate analysis of naive and memory CD4+ repertoires was not performed. Average cumulative frequency of clones undetected before culture was roughly 36% against one allele and 50% to 55% against the other. Sorted CD137+ cells showed similar clonality against both alloantigens (approximately 0.4), much higher than the clonality of pre-culture samples (roughly 0.04). The study was limited by having just a few donors, by relying on a non-physiological HeLa antigen-presenting system, and by using total CD4+ cells as responders.

Trimming removed 2 bases from V and 5 bases from J, leaving 10 bases between the germline ends. The germline V gene (reference sequence) sets CDR1 to GTSNPN and CDR2 to SVGIG. The CDR3 numbers 14 residues from cysteine through phenylalanine. Only the CDR3 DNA stays, 42 bases, in frame from base 1. The immunoSEQ multiplex PCR, with forward primers for 54 TRBV segments and reverse primers for 13 TRBJ segments, was used to amplify TCRB CDR3 regions. For pre-culture CD4+ samples, sequencing was done at deep resolution with a target of 200,000 to 250,000 T cell genomes. Sequencing of the amplicons was done on an Illumina HiSeq System, giving 87 bp reads that spanned the CDR3. In the authors' own workflow: Correction for PCR and sequencing errors was applied to reads, and CDR3 regions were defined through alignment to IMGT reference sequences. Synthetic template pools were used to estimate counts of templates and unique rearrangements. Clonality was computed as 1 minus Pielou's evenness. Richness was estimated with the Daley-Smith estimator. Morisita's index served as the measure of repertoire overlap. A clone counted as low-abundance if it appeared in cultured samples but went undetected in the pre-culture repertoire of the same donor. Imported from immuneACCESS, the table was reduced by TCRdb to in-frame sequences with V and J called. These copies leave out some clones; in studies compared against another copy, an unresolved V gene accounts for under half, and the cause of the remainder is not known. V, J and clone size reflect that table, while D and trimming were determined from the DNA. Present in this sample are 75,000 to 90,000 clones, approximately 86% of which were seen just once. The ten largest clones take up about 1.5% of the sample.

Magnetic bead negative selection was used to isolate untouched CD4+ T cells from Ficoll-separated PBMC, with purity averaging roughly 98%. Magnetic beads were used to isolate untouched CD4+ T cells from Ficoll-separated PBMC, giving approximately 98% purity with negligible CD8+ contamination. Peripheral blood mononuclear cells were supplied by the buffy coats of a few healthy blood donors, who served as the study donors. CMV seronegative status was shared by all three donors. The DNeasy Blood & Tissue Kit was used to extract genomic DNA. Genomic DNA from sorted CD137+CD4+ cells and from pre-culture CD4+ baseline samples of each subject was subjected to TCRB sequencing. Concerning this clone itself: Its antigen remains unidentified. No per-base quality is available; no much larger clone lies one base away.

Input material: CD4+ T cells from PBMCs. The chain is made from TRBV30 and TRBJ1-6; the D gene remains uncertain. The receptor's source is a man aged 45 to 65 in good health and CMV-seronegative. The nucleotide sequence is given as TGTGCCTGGAGTAAGGACGGGGATAATTCACCCCTCCACTTT. It translates to CAWSKDGDNSPLHF.